This section outlines one T cell receptor (beta chain) sequence together with its context. Its cognate antigen is unknown. These data come from a study of CD8+CD57+ T cells in acquired aplastic anemia. Study at large: The DNA of sorted CD4+ and CD8+ cells averaged approximately 3.3 ug. The study obtained around 10 million reads on average for CD4+ cells from healthy donors. General study points: No significant patient-versus-control difference appeared in CD8+ Simpson's diversity.

TCR beta VDJ and CDR3 profiling used genomic DNA as template. TCRdb re-called the reads through MiXCR, storing one row per CDR3 protein. The sample records around 190,000 distinct CDR3 sequences, about 59% being singletons. Trimming cost V 9 bases and J 5 bases; bases outside gene matches: 3. CDR3 size: 12 residues. CDR1 SNHLY and CDR2 FYNNEI come from the germline V gene. Sequences were obtained from sorted CD4+, CD8+, or CD8+CD57+ T cells (not recorded which) from PBMCs. The gene calls are TRBV2 and TRBJ2-3, with 9 positions matching TRBD2. The sequence was obtained from a human donor in good health. The CDR3 DNA reads as TGTGCCAGGCGGGGGGGAGGAGATACGCAGTATTTT. It translates to CARRGGGDTQYF.